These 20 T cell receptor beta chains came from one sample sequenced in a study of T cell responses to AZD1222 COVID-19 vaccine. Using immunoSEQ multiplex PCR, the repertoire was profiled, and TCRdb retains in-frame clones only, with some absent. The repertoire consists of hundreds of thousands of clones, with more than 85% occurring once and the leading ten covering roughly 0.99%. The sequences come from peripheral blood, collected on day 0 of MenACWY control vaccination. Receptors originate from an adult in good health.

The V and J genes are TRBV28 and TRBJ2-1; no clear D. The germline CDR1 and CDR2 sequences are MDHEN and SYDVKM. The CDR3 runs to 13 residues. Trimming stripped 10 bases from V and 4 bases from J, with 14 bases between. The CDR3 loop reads CATLSTGYNEQFF. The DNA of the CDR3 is TGTGCCACCCTCTCCACCGGATACAATGAGCAGTTCTTC.

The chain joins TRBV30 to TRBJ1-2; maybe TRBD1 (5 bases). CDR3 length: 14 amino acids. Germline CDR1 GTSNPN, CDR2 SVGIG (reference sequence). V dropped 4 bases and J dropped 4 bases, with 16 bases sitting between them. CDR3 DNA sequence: TGTGCCTGGACATCAGGGTTGGCTCCCTATGGCTACACCTTC. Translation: CAWTSGLAPYGYTF.

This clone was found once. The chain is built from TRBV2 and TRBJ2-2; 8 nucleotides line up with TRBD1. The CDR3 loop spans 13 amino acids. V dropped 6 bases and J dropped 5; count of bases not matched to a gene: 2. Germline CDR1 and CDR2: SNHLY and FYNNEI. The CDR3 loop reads CASRTGGTGELFF. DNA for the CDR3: TGTGCCAGCAGAACAGGGGGGACCGGGGAGCTGTTTTTT.

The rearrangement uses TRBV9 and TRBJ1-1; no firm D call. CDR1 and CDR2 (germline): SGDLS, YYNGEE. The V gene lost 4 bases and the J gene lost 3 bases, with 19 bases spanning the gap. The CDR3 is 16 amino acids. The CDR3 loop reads CASSLAPLIRDTEAFF. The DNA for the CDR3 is TGTGCCAGCAGCCTCGCCCCCTTGATTCGGGACACTGAAGCTTTCTTT. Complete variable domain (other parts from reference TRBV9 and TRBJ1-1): DSGVTQTPKHLITATGQRVTLRCSPRSGDLSVYWYQQSLDQGLQFLIQYYNGEERAKGNILERFSAQQFPDLHSELNLSSLELGDSALYFCASSLAPLIRDTEAFFGQGTRLTVV.

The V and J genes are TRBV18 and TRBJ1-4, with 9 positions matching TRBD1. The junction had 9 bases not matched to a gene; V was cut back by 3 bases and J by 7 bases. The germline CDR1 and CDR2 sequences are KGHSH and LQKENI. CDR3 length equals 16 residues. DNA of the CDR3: TGTGCCAGCTCACCCCGCGGGACAGGGTTGACTGAAAAACTGTTTTTT. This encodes CASSPRGTGLTEKLFF.

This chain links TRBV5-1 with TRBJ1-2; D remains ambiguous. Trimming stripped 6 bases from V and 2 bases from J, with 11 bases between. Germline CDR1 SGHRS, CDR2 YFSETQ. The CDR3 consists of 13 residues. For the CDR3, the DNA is TGCGCCAGCACCGCGTCAGGAAACTATGGCTACACCTTC. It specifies CASTASGNYGYTF. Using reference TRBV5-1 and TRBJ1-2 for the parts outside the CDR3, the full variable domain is KAGVTQTPRYLIKTRGQQVTLSCSPISGHRSVSWYQQTPGQGLQFLFEYFSETQRNKGNFPGRFSGRQFSNSRSEMNVSTLELGDSALYLCASTASGNYGYTFGSGTRLTVV.

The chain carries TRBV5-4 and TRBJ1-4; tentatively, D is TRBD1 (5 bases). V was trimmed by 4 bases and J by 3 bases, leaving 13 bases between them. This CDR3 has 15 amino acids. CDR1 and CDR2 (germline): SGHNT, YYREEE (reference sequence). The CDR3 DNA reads TGTGCCAGCAGCGGGGGACCGGCGGCTAATGAAAAACTGTTTTTT. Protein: CASSGGPAANEKLFF.

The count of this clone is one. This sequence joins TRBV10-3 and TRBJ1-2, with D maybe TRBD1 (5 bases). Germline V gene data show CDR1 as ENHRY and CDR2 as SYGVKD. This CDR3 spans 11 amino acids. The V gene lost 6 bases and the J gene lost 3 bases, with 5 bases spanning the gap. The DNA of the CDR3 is TGTGCCATCAGGGGGGACTATGGCTACACCTTC. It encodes CAIRGDYGYTF.

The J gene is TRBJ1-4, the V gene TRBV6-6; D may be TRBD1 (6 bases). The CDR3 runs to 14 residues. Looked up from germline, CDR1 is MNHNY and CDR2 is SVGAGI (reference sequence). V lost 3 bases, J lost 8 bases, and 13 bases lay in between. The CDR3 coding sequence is TGTGCCAGCAGTTATGGGGGGGCGAGGGAAAAACTGTTTTTT. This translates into CASSYGGAREKLFF.

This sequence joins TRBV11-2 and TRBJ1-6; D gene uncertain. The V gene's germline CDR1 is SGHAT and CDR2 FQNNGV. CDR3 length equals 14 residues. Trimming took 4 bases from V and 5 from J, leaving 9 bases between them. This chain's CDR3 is CASSSGSNNSPLHF. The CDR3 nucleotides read TGTGCCAGCAGCTCCGGGTCAAATAATTCACCCCTCCACTTT.

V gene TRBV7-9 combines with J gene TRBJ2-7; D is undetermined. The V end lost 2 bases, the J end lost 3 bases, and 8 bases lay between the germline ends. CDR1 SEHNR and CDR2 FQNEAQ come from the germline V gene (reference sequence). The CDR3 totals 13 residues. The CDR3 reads CASSLNQLYEQYF. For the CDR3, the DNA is TGTGCCAGCAGCTTAAACCAGCTCTACGAGCAGTACTTC.

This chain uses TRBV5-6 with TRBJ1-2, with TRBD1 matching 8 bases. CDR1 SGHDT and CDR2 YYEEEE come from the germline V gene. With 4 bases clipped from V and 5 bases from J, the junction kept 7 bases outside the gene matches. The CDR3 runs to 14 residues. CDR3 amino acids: CASSQDRVGYGYTF. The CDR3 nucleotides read TGTGCCAGCAGCCAGGACAGGGTCGGGTATGGCTACACCTTC.

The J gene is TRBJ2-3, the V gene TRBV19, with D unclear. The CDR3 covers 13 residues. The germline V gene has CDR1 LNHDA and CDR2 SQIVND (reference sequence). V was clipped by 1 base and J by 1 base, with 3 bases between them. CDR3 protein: CASSIAGTDTQYF. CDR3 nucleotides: TGTGCCAGTAGTATAGCGGGCACAGATACGCAGTATTTT.

The CDR3: CASSLGGSDTGELFF. For the CDR3, the DNA is TGCGCCAGCAGCCTCGGGGGTTCGGACACCGGGGAGCTGTTTTTT. The chain carries TRBV5-1 and TRBJ2-2; a weak D match, TRBD2 (6 bases). V dropped 4 bases and J dropped 3 bases, with 13 bases sitting between them. Germline V gene lookup returns CDR1 SGHRS and CDR2 YFSETQ. The CDR3 has 15 amino acids.

CDR3 region: CASSLAKTGDTQYF. The CDR3 DNA follows: TGTGCCAGCAGCTTGGCGAAGACGGGGGATACGCAGTATTTT. The V call is TRBV5-4, the J call TRBJ2-3, with D possibly being TRBD2 (5 bases). CDR3 size: 14 residues. Deletions cut 0 bases from V and 6 bases from J, with 11 bases between. Germline loops: CDR1 SGHNT, CDR2 YYREEE (reference sequence).

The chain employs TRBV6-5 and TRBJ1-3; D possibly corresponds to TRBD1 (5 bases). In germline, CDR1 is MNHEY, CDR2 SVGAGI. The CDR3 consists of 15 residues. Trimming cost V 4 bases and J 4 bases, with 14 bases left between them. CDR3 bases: TGTGCCAGCAGTTCGTCAAGGGCAGGGGGAAACACCATATATTTT. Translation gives CASSSSRAGGNTIYF.

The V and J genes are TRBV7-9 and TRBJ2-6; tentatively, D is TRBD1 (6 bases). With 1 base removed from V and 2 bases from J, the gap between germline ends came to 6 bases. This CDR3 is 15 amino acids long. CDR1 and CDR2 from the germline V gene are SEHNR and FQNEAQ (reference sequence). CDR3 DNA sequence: TGTGCCAGCAGCTTAGGGGGGCCTGGGGCCAACGTCCTGACTTTC. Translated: CASSLGGPGANVLTF. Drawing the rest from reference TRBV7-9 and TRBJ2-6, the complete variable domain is DTGVSQNPRHKITKRGQNVTFRCDPISEHNRLYWYRQTLGQGPEFLTYFQNEAQLEKSRLLSDRFSAERPKGSFSTLEIQRTEQGDSAMYLCASSLGGPGANVLTFGAGSRLTVL.

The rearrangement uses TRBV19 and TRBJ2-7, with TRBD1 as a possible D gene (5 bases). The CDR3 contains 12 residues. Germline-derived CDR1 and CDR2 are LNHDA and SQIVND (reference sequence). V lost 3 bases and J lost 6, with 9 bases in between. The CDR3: CASSMGPGEQYF. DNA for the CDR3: TGTGCCAGTAGTATGGGGCCCGGCGAGCAGTACTTC.

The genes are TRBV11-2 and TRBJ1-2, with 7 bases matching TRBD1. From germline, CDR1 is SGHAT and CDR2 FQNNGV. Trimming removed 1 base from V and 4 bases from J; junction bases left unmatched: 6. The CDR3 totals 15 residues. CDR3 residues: CASSLGSGGGYGYTF. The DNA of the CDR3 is TGTGCCAGCAGCTTAGGGTCAGGGGGGGGCTATGGCTACACCTTC.

The CDR3 DNA sequence: TGTGCCACCAGTGAAGGAGGGACACCTCAAGAGACCCAGTACTTC. Translation: CATSEGGTPQETQYF. This chain connects TRBV24-1 to TRBJ2-5; D may be TRBD1 or TRBD2 (6 bases each). Germline V gene lookup returns CDR1 KGHDR and CDR2 SFDVKD. The V and J ends lost 4 bases and 2 bases respectively, with 13 bases between them. The CDR3 has 15 residues.